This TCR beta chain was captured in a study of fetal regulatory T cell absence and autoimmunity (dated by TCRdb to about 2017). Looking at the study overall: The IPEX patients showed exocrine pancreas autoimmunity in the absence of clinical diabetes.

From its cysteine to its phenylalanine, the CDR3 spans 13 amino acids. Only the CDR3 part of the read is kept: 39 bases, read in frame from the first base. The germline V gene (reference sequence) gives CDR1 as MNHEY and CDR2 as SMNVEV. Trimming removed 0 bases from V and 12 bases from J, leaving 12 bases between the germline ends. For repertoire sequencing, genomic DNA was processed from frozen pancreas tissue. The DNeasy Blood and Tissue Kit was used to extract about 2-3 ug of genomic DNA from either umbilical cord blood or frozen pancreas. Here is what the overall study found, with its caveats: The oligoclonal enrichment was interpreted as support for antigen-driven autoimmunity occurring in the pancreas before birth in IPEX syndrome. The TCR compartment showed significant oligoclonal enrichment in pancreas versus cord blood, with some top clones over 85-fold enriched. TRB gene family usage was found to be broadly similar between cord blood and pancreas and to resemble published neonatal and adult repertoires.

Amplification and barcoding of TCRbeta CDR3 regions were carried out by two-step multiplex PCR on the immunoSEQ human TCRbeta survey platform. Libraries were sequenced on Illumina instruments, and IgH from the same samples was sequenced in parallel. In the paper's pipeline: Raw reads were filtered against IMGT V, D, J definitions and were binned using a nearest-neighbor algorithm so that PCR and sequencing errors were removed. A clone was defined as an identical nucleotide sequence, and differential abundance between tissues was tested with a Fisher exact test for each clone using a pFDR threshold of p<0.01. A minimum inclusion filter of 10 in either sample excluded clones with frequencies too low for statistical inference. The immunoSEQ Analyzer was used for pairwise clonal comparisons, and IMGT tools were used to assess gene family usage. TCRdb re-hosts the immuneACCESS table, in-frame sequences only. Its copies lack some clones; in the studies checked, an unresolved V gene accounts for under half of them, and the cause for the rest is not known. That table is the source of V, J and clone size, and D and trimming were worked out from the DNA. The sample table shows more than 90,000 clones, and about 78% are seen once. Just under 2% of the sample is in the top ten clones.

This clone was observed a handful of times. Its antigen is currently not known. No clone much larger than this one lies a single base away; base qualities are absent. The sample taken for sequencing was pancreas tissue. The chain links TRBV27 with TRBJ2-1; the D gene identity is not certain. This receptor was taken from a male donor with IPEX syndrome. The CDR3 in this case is CASSLSSSGGQFF. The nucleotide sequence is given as TGTGCCAGCAGTTTATCATCATCCGGTGGGCAGTTCTTC.